Included here is one T cell receptor (beta chain) sequence, with context. Antigen unknown. The study ran its PCR with 60 Vbeta and 13 Jbeta primers. The data were produced by immunoSEQ multiplex PCR, yet TCRdb's version contains in-frame clones alone and is incomplete. The sample holds under 300,000 clones, about 90% seen once. V gave up 4 bases and J gave up 7 bases, with 13 bases separating them. The CDR3 contains 14 residues. The germline V gene has CDR1 LGHNA and CDR2 YNFKEQ. This entry belongs to a study of cytomegalovirus exposure and HLA in healthy donors. Overall study findings and caveats: Cytomegalovirus status, reportedly, was diagnosed with high specificity and sensitivity by the classifier. Several top significant clusters appeared, in a later analysis, to be linked to common viral pathogens.

The donors comprised healthy bone marrow donors. The sequence derives from a girl aged 2-10 years in good health and CMV-seronegative. The chain couples TRBV4-2 to TRBJ1-4; possible D gene TRBD1, 5 bases. The specimen was PBMCs. CDR3 in amino acids: CASSPGLATEKLFF. The CDR3 nucleotides are TGTGCCAGCAGCCCGGGACTAGCTACTGAAAAACTGTTTTTT.